This TCR beta chain comes out of a study of shared clonotypes between healthy human individuals. Study in general: CD8 memory received one plate per donor, CD8 naive two, CD4 memory three and CD4 naive three.

The CDR3 is made up of 16 amino acids. Germline V gives CDR1 KGHSH, CDR2 LQKENI. About this clone: At one of its ends the junction is not consistent with the germline gene, which may arise from a read error.

The study ran the assay at deep level. TCRdb keeps only in-frame clones here, not all; method: immunoSEQ multiplex PCR. The sample has 1.6 million or so clones, 97% to 99% seen once. The chain combines TRBV18 with TRBJ1-5, with 12 positions matching TRBD1. This sequence was found in a man aged 25 to 45 in good health. The sample consisted of naive CD4+ T cells sorted from blood. Indicated subset: CD45RA+ positively selected. CDR3 sequence: CASSAPGQGAGQPQHF. Written as DNA, the CDR3 is TGTGCCAGCTCAGCACCGGGACAGGGGGCAGGGCAGCCCCAGCATTTT.